This T cell receptor (beta chain) was sequenced for a study of shared clonotypes between healthy human individuals (dated by TCRdb to about 2020). In terms of the full investigation: The cohort comprised two women and a few men aged 18 to 49 years. To increase sequencing depth and limit assay-specific biases, TCR repertoire library preparation and sequencing were carried out by different laboratories using diverse techniques. For each donor, three plates each were used for CD4 naive and CD4 memory, two plates were used for CD8 naive, and one plate was used for CD8 memory. Blood TCR repertoires of four to six healthy adults were deeply sequenced to estimate repertoire size and the extent of clonotype sharing between individuals. Between about 0.8 and 9 billion PBMCs per donor were obtained by leukapheresis. General study outcomes and caveats: Across a few donors, roughly 5.1% of naive CD4, 3% to 3.5% of naive CD8, approximately 2.5% of memory CD4, and 0.3% to 0.45% of memory CD8 clonotypes were shared. Based on pairwise subsampling, the degree of clonotype sharing among donors was expected to be affected by sequencing depth. Incomplete sequencing was indicated by rarefaction of sorted-subset datasets, despite the large sequencing depth. Sampling was restricted to blood, and TCR repertoires in tissues likely differ from the TCR repertoires found in blood. Because the study included a small number of donors, the genetic and exposure-history diversity represented was limited. Clonotypes shared by all four sorted-subset donors showed higher generation probabilities than non-shared clonotypes. Larger estimated clonotype richness was generally found for naive subsets than for memory subsets.

The V end gives up 1 base and the J end 4 bases, leaving 3 bases in the junction not matched to a gene. The CDR3 spans 14 residues, from the cysteine through the phenylalanine. Only the CDR3 part of the read is kept: 42 bases, read in frame from the first base. The germline V gene provides CDR1 SGHVS and CDR2 FQNEAQ. Using the deep immunoSEQ assay, TCR CDR3 regions were amplified from genomic DNA by multiplex PCR. For each cell subset, the extracted genomic DNA was distributed evenly across all wells of several immunoSEQ 96-well plates, and each plate served as one replicate. Each replicate PCR for sorted subsets received about 220 ng genomic DNA, equal to about 29,000 T cell genomes. Purified libraries were quantified with a Qubit 3.0 fluorometer, sized on a Bioanalyzer 2100, and re-quantified with the KAPA Library Quantification kit. Every immunoSEQ 96-well plate was sequenced on a dedicated single-read 150-cycle Illumina NextSeq 550 flow cell. The published analysis was carried out like this. The immunoSEQ output contained only junctional sequences without quality scores, so filtering could not match that applied to full-length reads. Sequences were annotated with PyIR, a Python wrapper for IgBLAST v1.9, using IMGT germline references to assign V/J genes and CDR3. Reads were filtered out if the reads had weak V/J assignments (E-value above 1e-6), no CDR3, stop codons, out-of-frame junctions, or ambiguous translated residues. V3J clonotypes were defined by identical inferred V gene, J gene, and CDR3 amino acid sequence. Percentage overlap between repertoires was computed as shared unique clonotypes divided by the size of the smaller repertoire. Three approaches were used to assess repertoire richness: RTK rarefaction, the Chao1 estimator, and Recon v2.1 estimates of unobserved clonotypes. Generation probabilities were computed with OLGA for all TCRbeta clonotypes obtained by the gDNA method from a few donors. The table was pulled from immuneACCESS by TCRdb, which kept in-frame rearrangements only. Such tables lose some clones; where checked, under half of the loss comes from unresolved V genes, and the rest has no known cause. The V and J calls and clone size are taken from that table; D and trimming were inferred from the DNA. For this sample there are over a million clones; 98% appear just once. The leading ten clones occupy around 0.38% of the sample.

Donors were healthy HIV-negative adults with no recently reported acute infections or vaccinations. All donors were Caucasian adults living in Nashville, Tennessee, USA. CD4+ T cells were enriched by magnetic negative selection, after which naive cells were positively selected on CD45RA and the negative fraction was taken as the memory subset. After blood collection by leukapheresis, PBMCs were isolated using Ficoll-Histopaque density gradient centrifugation and then cryopreserved in the vapor phase of liquid nitrogen. Analytical flow cytometry was used to check the purity and quantity of each magnetically sorted T cell population. From each sorted fraction, genomic DNA was isolated and quantified by UV absorbance on a Nanodrop 2000c. On this clone itself: It lacks a known antigen. Per-base quality was not reported, and no clone a single base away is much larger than it.

What was sequenced was naive CD4+ T cells sorted from blood. What the cell subset or site label conveys for this sample: CD45RA+ positively selected. The rearrangement joined TRBV7-8 to TRBJ1-2, with 7 central nucleotides matching TRBD1. The clonotype was recovered from a man under 40 in good health. CDR3 loop: CASSLGGQLYGYTF. The DNA reads as follows: TGTGCCAGCAGCTTAGGGGGACAGCTCTATGGCTACACCTTC.